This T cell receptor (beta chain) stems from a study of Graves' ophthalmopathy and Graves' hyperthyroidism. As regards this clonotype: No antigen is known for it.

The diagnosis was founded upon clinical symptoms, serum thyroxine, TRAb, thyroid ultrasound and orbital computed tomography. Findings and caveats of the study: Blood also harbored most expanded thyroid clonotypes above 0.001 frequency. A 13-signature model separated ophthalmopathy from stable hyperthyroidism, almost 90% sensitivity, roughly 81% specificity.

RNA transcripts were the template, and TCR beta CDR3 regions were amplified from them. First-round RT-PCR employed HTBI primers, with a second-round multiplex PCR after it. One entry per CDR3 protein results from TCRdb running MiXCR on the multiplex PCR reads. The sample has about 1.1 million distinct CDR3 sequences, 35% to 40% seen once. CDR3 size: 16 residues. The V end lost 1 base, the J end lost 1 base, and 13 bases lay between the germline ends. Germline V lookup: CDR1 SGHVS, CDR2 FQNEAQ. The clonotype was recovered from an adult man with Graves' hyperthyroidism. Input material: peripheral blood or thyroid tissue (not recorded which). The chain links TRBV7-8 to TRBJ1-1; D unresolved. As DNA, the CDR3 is TGTGCCAGCAGCTTAGTGACTAGCCGGCGGAACACTGAAGCTTTCTTT. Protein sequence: CASSLVTSRRNTEAFF.